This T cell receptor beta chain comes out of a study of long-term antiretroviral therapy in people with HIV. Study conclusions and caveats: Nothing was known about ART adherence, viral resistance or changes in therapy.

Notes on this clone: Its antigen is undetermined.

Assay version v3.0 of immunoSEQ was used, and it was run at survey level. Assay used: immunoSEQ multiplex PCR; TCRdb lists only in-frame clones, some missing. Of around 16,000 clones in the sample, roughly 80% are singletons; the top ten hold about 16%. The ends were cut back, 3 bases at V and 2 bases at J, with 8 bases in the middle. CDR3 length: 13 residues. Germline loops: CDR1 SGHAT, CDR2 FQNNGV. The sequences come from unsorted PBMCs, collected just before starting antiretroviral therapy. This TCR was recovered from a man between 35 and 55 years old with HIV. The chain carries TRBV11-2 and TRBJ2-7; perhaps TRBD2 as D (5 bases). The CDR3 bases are TGTGCCAGCAGCTTCGGACTTCCCTACGAGCAGTACTTC. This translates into CASSFGLPYEQYF.